This is a list of T cell receptor beta chains from one sample in a study of blood T cells in healthy people across ages. From the 5' RACE reads, TCRdb called clonotypes with MiXCR, one entry per CDR3 protein. Of around 1,700,000 distinct CDR3 sequences in the sample, 28% were seen once. The sample was blood. These receptor sequences come from a woman in her twenties or thirties in good health. The CDR3 runs from the conserved cysteine through the conserved F or W. The order of the fields is V gene, D gene, clone size, J gene, CDR3 DNA, CDR3 protein. The D gene is left open where the match is weak. Rows give clone size only sometimes, using once, few, many, or a class for an expanded clone.

v_gene: TRBV5-5; d_gene: .; abundance: few; j_gene: TRBJ1-5; CDR3nt: TGTGCCAGCAGCTTGGGGCCAGGTTATAGCAATCAGCCCCAGCATTTT; CDR3aa: CASSLGPGYSNQPQHF
v_gene: TRBV12-5; d_gene: .; abundance: many; j_gene: TRBJ2-1; CDR3nt: TGTGCTAGCAAACCGACTGGAAATGAGCAGTTCTTC; CDR3aa: CASKPTGNEQFF
v_gene: TRBV10-3; d_gene: TRBD2; abundance: many; j_gene: TRBJ2-1; CDR3nt: TGTGCCATCAGTGAATCGGGAGGGTACAATGAGCAGTTCTTC; CDR3aa: CAISESGGYNEQFF
v_gene: TRBV5-4; d_gene: .; abundance: few; j_gene: TRBJ2-1; CDR3nt: TGTGCCAGCAGATCTCGGACGGGTGGATCCTACAATGAGCAGTTCTTC; CDR3aa: CASRSRTGGSYNEQFF
v_gene: TRBV29-1; d_gene: .; abundance: many; j_gene: TRBJ2-7; CDR3nt: TGCAGCGTTGTCCCGGCGACAGGCTCCTACGAGCAGTACTTC; CDR3aa: CSVVPATGSYEQYF
v_gene: TRBV20-1; d_gene: .; abundance: .; j_gene: TRBJ2-5; CDR3nt: TGCAGTGCGCTAGTTGACTCGTACCAAGAGACCCAGTACTTC; CDR3aa: CSALVDSYQETQYF
v_gene: TRBV12-3/TRBV12-4; d_gene: TRBD1; abundance: few; j_gene: TRBJ1-4; CDR3nt: TGTGCCAGCAGATCGGACAGGGGGCGTGAAAAACTGTTTTTT; CDR3aa: CASRSDRGREKLFF
v_gene: TRBV20-1; d_gene: .; abundance: .; j_gene: TRBJ1-5; CDR3nt: TGCAGGGCTAGGGGAAGCAATCAGCCCCAGCATTTT; CDR3aa: CRARGSNQPQHF
v_gene: TRBV29-1; d_gene: .; abundance: .; j_gene: TRBJ1-2; CDR3nt: TGCAGCGAGACATCCCCTGAGTCTTATGGCTACACCTTC; CDR3aa: CSETSPESYGYTF
v_gene: TRBV6-5; d_gene: TRBD2; abundance: .; j_gene: TRBJ2-7; CDR3nt: TGTGCCAGCAGCAGACTAGCGAACGAGCAGTACTTC; CDR3aa: CASSRLANEQYF
v_gene: TRBV12-3/TRBV12-4; d_gene: .; abundance: many; j_gene: TRBJ2-7; CDR3nt: TGTGCCAGCAGTCTGTTGCCGGGTCGTTACGAGCAGTACTTC; CDR3aa: CASSLLPGRYEQYF
v_gene: TRBV9; d_gene: .; abundance: few; j_gene: TRBJ2-5; CDR3nt: TGTGCCAGCAGCGTTTCACCAGTCCGGGAGACCCAGTACTTC; CDR3aa: CASSVSPVRETQYF
v_gene: TRBV7-3; d_gene: .; abundance: .; j_gene: TRBJ1-1; CDR3nt: TGTGCCAGCAGCCCCTCCGGAGGGAGAGCTGCTGAAGCTTTCTTT; CDR3aa: CASSPSGGRAAEAFF
v_gene: TRBV24-1; d_gene: TRBD2; abundance: .; j_gene: TRBJ2-1; CDR3nt: TGTGCCACCAGTGACAGCGGGAGAGGGTACAATGAGCAGTTCTTC; CDR3aa: CATSDSGRGYNEQFF
v_gene: TRBV28; d_gene: .; abundance: .; j_gene: TRBJ1-2; CDR3nt: TGTGCCAGCAGTTTAAATGGTTACTATGGCTACACCTTC; CDR3aa: CASSLNGYYGYTF
v_gene: TRBV6-1; d_gene: TRBD1; abundance: .; j_gene: TRBJ1-6; CDR3nt: TGTGCCAGCACAGTACAGGGGGCAGGTTCACCCCTCCACTTT; CDR3aa: CASTVQGAGSPLHF
v_gene: TRBV7-9; d_gene: .; abundance: few; j_gene: TRBJ1-1; CDR3nt: TGTGCCAGCAGTTCTAGCGAGACTGAAGCTTTCTTT; CDR3aa: CASSSSETEAFF
v_gene: TRBV29-1; d_gene: TRBD2; abundance: many; j_gene: TRBJ2-1; CDR3nt: TGCAGCGTTGACCCGGCGGGAGCCTACAATGAGCAGTTCTTC; CDR3aa: CSVDPAGAYNEQFF
v_gene: TRBV7-3; d_gene: TRBD1; abundance: many; j_gene: TRBJ2-7; CDR3nt: TGTGCCAGCAGCCCTAGGACAGGATCGCGCGAGCAGTACTTC; CDR3aa: CASSPRTGSREQYF
v_gene: TRBV7-3; d_gene: TRBD1; abundance: few; j_gene: TRBJ2-4; CDR3nt: TGTGCCAGCAGCTCCAACGACAGGGGATTAGCCAAAAACATTCAGTACTTC; CDR3aa: CASSSNDRGLAKNIQYF
v_gene: TRBV2; d_gene: .; abundance: few; j_gene: TRBJ2-5; CDR3nt: TGTGCCAGCAGGCCCCAGGACACGCAAGAGACCCAGTACTTC; CDR3aa: CASRPQDTQETQYF
v_gene: TRBV5-1; d_gene: .; abundance: .; j_gene: TRBJ2-1; CDR3nt: TGCGCCAGCAGCTTGGTGCTAGTTAGGAATGAGCAGTTCTTC; CDR3aa: CASSLVLVRNEQFF
v_gene: TRBV9; d_gene: .; abundance: many; j_gene: TRBJ1-1; CDR3nt: TGTGCCAGCAGCCCTCAACAGTTAAACACTGAAGCTTTCTTT; CDR3aa: CASSPQQLNTEAFF
v_gene: TRBV5-5; d_gene: .; abundance: .; j_gene: TRBJ1-1; CDR3nt: TGTGTCAGCAGCTGGGACCCAACCGCGAACACTGAAGCTTTCTTT; CDR3aa: CVSSWDPTANTEAFF
v_gene: TRBV7-8; d_gene: .; abundance: .; j_gene: TRBJ2-7; CDR3nt: TGTGCCAGCAGCCGACCCCCTCCCTGCAATGAGCAGTACTTC; CDR3aa: CASSRPPPCNEQYF
v_gene: TRBV21-1; d_gene: .; abundance: .; j_gene: TRBJ1-1; CDR3nt: TGTGCCAGCAGACGTACAGGGAAGGACACTGAAGCTTTCTTT; CDR3aa: CASRRTGKDTEAFF
v_gene: TRBV4-1; d_gene: TRBD1; abundance: .; j_gene: TRBJ1-5; CDR3nt: TGCGCCAGCAGCCAAGGGGCAGGGGGCCGGCACCGCCAGCCCCAGCATTTT; CDR3aa: CASSQGAGGRHRQPQHF
v_gene: TRBV5-5; d_gene: TRBD2; abundance: .; j_gene: TRBJ2-5; CDR3nt: TGTGCCAGCAGCTTGGCCCCGGGCGGGAGGGCCCAAGAGACCCAGTACTTC; CDR3aa: CASSLAPGGRAQETQYF
v_gene: TRBV12-3/TRBV12-4; d_gene: TRBD2; abundance: .; j_gene: TRBJ2-7; CDR3nt: TGTGCCAGCAAGCTAGCGGGGGGGCCCTACGAGCAGTACTTC; CDR3aa: CASKLAGGPYEQYF
v_gene: TRBV25-1; d_gene: .; abundance: few; j_gene: TRBJ1-2; CDR3nt: TGTGCCAGCAGGGAGGGGGGAACGGTCCCGGGCTATGGCTACACCTTC; CDR3aa: CASREGGTVPGYGYTF
v_gene: TRBV12-3/TRBV12-4; d_gene: .; abundance: .; j_gene: TRBJ1-2; CDR3nt: TGTGCCAACAGCGACCGGGACACTGGCGGTGGCTACACCTTC; CDR3aa: CANSDRDTGGGYTF
v_gene: TRBV5-1; d_gene: TRBD1; abundance: .; j_gene: TRBJ1-2; CDR3nt: TGCGCCAGCAGCCTCGCTCAGGGGGTTGACGGCTACACCTTC; CDR3aa: CASSLAQGVDGYTF
v_gene: TRBV7-9; d_gene: TRBD1; abundance: many; j_gene: TRBJ2-7; CDR3nt: TGTGCCAGCAGCACCCCGACAGGGGAGCACGAGCAGTACTTC; CDR3aa: CASSTPTGEHEQYF
v_gene: TRBV9; d_gene: TRBD1; abundance: few; j_gene: TRBJ2-7; CDR3nt: TGTGCCAGCAGCGTTAGTGACAGGGGGGTTTACAATGAGCAGTACTTC; CDR3aa: CASSVSDRGVYNEQYF
v_gene: TRBV5-1; d_gene: TRBD2; abundance: .; j_gene: TRBJ2-1; CDR3nt: TGCGCCAGCAGCCTTACTACTAGCGCTGATAGCTCCTACAATGAGCAGTTCTTC; CDR3aa: CASSLTTSADSSYNEQFF
v_gene: TRBV3-1; d_gene: .; abundance: .; j_gene: TRBJ1-2; CDR3nt: TGTGCCAGCAGCCAAGATTGGTATGGCTACACCTTC; CDR3aa: CASSQDWYGYTF
v_gene: TRBV28; d_gene: TRBD1; abundance: few; j_gene: TRBJ1-2; CDR3nt: TGTGCCAGCGGGGCAGGGGGCTGGTATGGCTACACCTTC; CDR3aa: CASGAGGWYGYTF
v_gene: TRBV14; d_gene: .; abundance: .; j_gene: TRBJ2-7; CDR3nt: TGTGCCAGCAGCCAAAAGCCCCGGGACTCCCCCTACGAGCAGTACTTC; CDR3aa: CASSQKPRDSPYEQYF
v_gene: TRBV9; d_gene: .; abundance: .; j_gene: TRBJ1-2; CDR3nt: TGTGCCAGCAGCGTAGAATCCGGGGTTTACGACTATGGCTACACCTTC; CDR3aa: CASSVESGVYDYGYTF
v_gene: TRBV12-3/TRBV12-4; d_gene: .; abundance: .; j_gene: TRBJ1-5; CDR3nt: TGCGCCATCACGGGCCCGAATCAGCCCCAGCATTTT; CDR3aa: CAITGPNQPQHF
v_gene: TRBV20-1; d_gene: .; abundance: few; j_gene: TRBJ2-1; CDR3nt: TGCAGTGCTGTAGGGAAGGGACCCCTTAGCTCCTACAATGAGCAGTTCTTC; CDR3aa: CSAVGKGPLSSYNEQFF
v_gene: TRBV27; d_gene: TRBD2; abundance: few; j_gene: TRBJ2-1; CDR3nt: TGTGCCAGCAGTTACGGTCGGGGGGTCTTCAATGAGCAGTTCTTC; CDR3aa: CASSYGRGVFNEQFF
v_gene: TRBV2; d_gene: TRBD1; abundance: few; j_gene: TRBJ1-1; CDR3nt: TGTGCCAGCACCGAACAGGGGCAGGGCACTGAAGCTTTCTTT; CDR3aa: CASTEQGQGTEAFF
v_gene: TRBV4-1; d_gene: TRBD1; abundance: few; j_gene: TRBJ1-5; CDR3nt: TGCGCCAGCAGCCTTTCAGGGGGCGGTCAGCCCCAGCATTTT; CDR3aa: CASSLSGGGQPQHF
v_gene: TRBV3-1; d_gene: .; abundance: .; j_gene: TRBJ1-6; CDR3nt: TGTGCCAGCAGCCAAGGGCAGATGAATTCACCCCTCCACTTT; CDR3aa: CASSQGQMNSPLHF
v_gene: TRBV29-1; d_gene: .; abundance: .; j_gene: TRBJ1-1; CDR3nt: TGTAGCATCCGGCTCAGGTTCTCGAACACTGAAGCTTTCTTT; CDR3aa: CSIRLRFSNTEAFF
v_gene: TRBV5-1; d_gene: .; abundance: few; j_gene: TRBJ1-2; CDR3nt: TGCGCCAGCAGCCCTGAGGCTGGGGGCCTAGACTATGGCTACACCTTC; CDR3aa: CASSPEAGGLDYGYTF
v_gene: TRBV20-1; d_gene: .; abundance: .; j_gene: TRBJ2-5; CDR3nt: TGCAGTGCCCCACTAGTACGAGGGACCCAGTACTTC; CDR3aa: CSAPLVRGTQYF
v_gene: TRBV6-1; d_gene: .; abundance: many; j_gene: TRBJ2-7; CDR3nt: TGTGCCAGCAGTGAATTCGTGGGGACCTCGGACAATCGGGAGCAGTACTTC; CDR3aa: CASSEFVGTSDNREQYF
v_gene: TRBV7-9; d_gene: TRBD2; abundance: few; j_gene: TRBJ2-1; CDR3nt: TGTGCCACCCCACTAGCGAACTCCTACAATGAGCAGTTCTTC; CDR3aa: CATPLANSYNEQFF
v_gene: TRBV9; d_gene: TRBD1; abundance: .; j_gene: TRBJ1-2; CDR3nt: TGTGCCAGCAGACGGGTGGACAGGGCCTCTAACTATGGCTACACCTTC; CDR3aa: CASRRVDRASNYGYTF
v_gene: TRBV12-3/TRBV12-4; d_gene: .; abundance: .; j_gene: TRBJ1-6; CDR3nt: TGTGCCAGCAGTTTAGGGGGGACGGGTACACCCCCCCACTTT; CDR3aa: CASSLGGTGTPPHF
v_gene: TRBV11-2; d_gene: TRBD1; abundance: .; j_gene: TRBJ1-4; CDR3nt: TGTGCCAGCAGCTTAATACAGGGGGCGTATGAAAAACTGTTTTTT; CDR3aa: CASSLIQGAYEKLFF
v_gene: TRBV7-2; d_gene: .; abundance: .; j_gene: TRBJ2-7; CDR3nt: TGTGCCAGCAGCTTGTTACAGGTTTCCTACAATGAGCAGTACTTC; CDR3aa: CASSLLQVSYNEQYF
v_gene: TRBV4-3; d_gene: .; abundance: .; j_gene: TRBJ2-7; CDR3nt: TGCGCCAGCAGCCAAGAGCCCCTAGCGACCTACGAGCAGTACTTC; CDR3aa: CASSQEPLATYEQYF
v_gene: TRBV5-1; d_gene: TRBD1; abundance: few; j_gene: TRBJ2-3; CDR3nt: TGCGCCAGCAGCTTGGATGGACAGGCGACCCCAGATACGCAGTATTTT; CDR3aa: CASSLDGQATPDTQYF
v_gene: TRBV20-1; d_gene: TRBD2; abundance: .; j_gene: TRBJ2-7; CDR3nt: TGCAGTACCAGATCTAGCGGGAGGGAGTACGAGCAGTACTTC; CDR3aa: CSTRSSGREYEQYF
v_gene: TRBV2; d_gene: .; abundance: .; j_gene: TRBJ2-7; CDR3nt: TGTGCCAGCAGTGAAAGGACATTCCAATCCTACGAGCAGTACTTC; CDR3aa: CASSERTFQSYEQYF